These 25 T cell receptor beta chains came from one sample sequenced in a study of blood T cell repertoires in COVID-19. Using immunoSEQ multiplex PCR, the repertoire was profiled, and TCRdb retains in-frame clones only, with some absent. The sample includes around 200,000 clones, approximately 86% of them seen just once. Sequenced input: PBMCs or T cells enriched from blood (not recorded which). These receptors all come from a man aged 18 to 30 with acute COVID-19.

The chain has TRBV2 and TRBJ2-1; a possible D gene is TRBD2 (6 bases). Germline values: CDR1 SNHLY, CDR2 FYNNEI. The CDR3 extends over 18 amino acids. Trimming cost V 0 bases and J 0 bases, with 15 bases left between them. The CDR3 DNA follows: TGTGCCAGCAGTGAAGCGCTTCCGGGAGAGGCCTCCTACAATGAGCAGTTCTTC. It specifies CASSEALPGEASYNEQFF.

The CDR3 here is CASSPRGGEAFF. DNA for the CDR3: TGTGCCAGCAGCCCCCGGGGAGGAGAAGCTTTCTTT. The rearrangement links TRBV14 to TRBJ1-1; no reliable D call. Trimming took 4 bases from V and 8 from J, leaving 11 bases between them. Germline-derived CDR1 and CDR2 are SGHDN and FVKESK. The CDR3 consists of 12 residues.

This sequence joins TRBV5-1 and TRBJ2-1, with a tentative D call TRBD1 (6 bases). The CDR3 length is 13 residues. Germline assignment: CDR1 SGHRS and CDR2 YFSETQ. The V and J ends lost 4 bases and 7 bases respectively, with 12 bases between them. CDR3 DNA sequence: TGCGCCAGCAGCCCGGACAGTCGAAATGAGCAGTTCTTC. It is translated as CASSPDSRNEQFF.

There are a few counts of this clone. The V and J genes are TRBV12-5 and TRBJ2-3; a weak D match, TRBD2 (5 bases). The V end was cut by 4 bases, the J end by 3 bases, with 23 bases between. CDR3 length: 18 residues. In germline, CDR1 is LGHNT, CDR2 FRNRAP. This CDR3 is CASGWPEGSPLSTDTQYF. In DNA form, the CDR3 reads TGTGCTAGTGGTTGGCCAGAAGGGAGCCCCCTTTCAACAGATACGCAGTATTTT. Full variable domain (outside the CDR3, taken from reference TRBV12-5 and TRBJ2-3): DARVTQTPRHKVTEMGQEVTMRCQPILGHNTVFWYRQTMMQGLELLAYFRNRAPLDDSGMPKDRFSAEMPDATLATLKIQPSEPRDSAVYFCASGWPEGSPLSTDTQYFGPGTRLTVL.

This chain uses TRBV4-1 with TRBJ2-4; 7 nucleotides align to TRBD1. V lost 5 bases to trimming and J lost 0 bases; unmatched junction nucleotides: 1. The CDR3 sequence is 14 residues long. Germline CDR1 and CDR2: MGHRA and YSYEKL. The CDR3 loop is CASSEGAAKNIQYF. CDR3 in DNA: TGCGCCAGCAGCGAGGGGGCAGCCAAAAACATTCAGTACTTC.

The V call is TRBV5-5, the J call TRBJ1-5; TRBD1 might be the D (5 bases). V shed 5 bases and J shed 2 bases, with 8 bases lying between them. The germline CDR1 and CDR2 sequences are SGHKS and YYEKEE (reference sequence). This CDR3 comprises 13 residues. In DNA, the CDR3 is TGTGCCAGCAGGGGAGGGGGCAATCAGCCCCAGCATTTT. Protein: CASRGGGNQPQHF.

The genes are TRBV11-3 and TRBJ2-7, with a possible D match to TRBD2 (6 bases). CDR3 length: 15 amino acids. Germline loops: CDR1 SGHNT, CDR2 YENEEA. V was cut by 1 base and J by 0 bases, with 10 bases left in between. CDR3 bases: TGTGCCAGCAGCTTAGGGGGAGGACCCTCCTACGAGCAGTACTTC. Encoded protein: CASSLGGGPSYEQYF. Based on the CDR3 plus reference TRBV11-3 and TRBJ2-7, the full variable domain is EAGVVQSPRYKIIEKKQPVAFWCNPISGHNTLYWYLQNLGQGPELLIRYENEEAVDDSQLPKDRFSAERLKGVDSTLKIQPAELGDSAVYLCASSLGGGPSYEQYFGPGTRLTVT.

The rearrangement joins TRBV30 to TRBJ2-1, with 14 bases aligning to TRBD2. After removal of 3 bases from V and 10 bases from J, the junction contained 8 bases not matched to a gene. Germline-derived CDR1 and CDR2 are GTSNPN and SVGIG (reference sequence). This CDR3 has 15 residues. The CDR3 DNA sequence: TGTGCCTGGAGCGGGGGACTAGCGGGAGTAGACGAGCAGTTCTTC. Translating gives CAWSGGLAGVDEQFF.

The V call is TRBV14, the J call TRBJ2-7; the match to TRBD2 covers 14 bases. This CDR3 is 19 amino acids long. V lost 4 bases to trimming and J lost 0 bases; unmatched junction nucleotides: 11. Germline lookup yields CDR1 SGHDN and CDR2 FVKESK. CDR3 in DNA: TGTGCCAGCAGCCCGTGGACTAGCGGGAGGACAACCAGCTCCTACGAGCAGTACTTC. It codes for CASSPWTSGRTTSSYEQYF.

CDR3 DNA: TGTGCCAGCAGCTCGGGACAGGGGTCGTACAATGAGCAGTTCTTC. This gives the protein CASSSGQGSYNEQFF. This chain links TRBV7-9 with TRBJ2-1, with 10 bases that match TRBD1. V was clipped by 4 bases and J by 4 bases; unmatched bases: 4. The CDR3 has 15 amino acids. The germline CDR1 and CDR2 sequences are SEHNR and FQNEAQ (reference sequence).

The chain is built from TRBV2 and TRBJ2-7; D is perhaps TRBD2 (6 bases). This CDR3 contains 18 residues. V was shortened by 6 bases and J by 3 bases, with 27 bases between the two germline ends. Germline CDR1 is SNHLY and CDR2 is FYNNEI. CDR3 DNA: TGTGCCAGCAGACAGTCCGGGGAAGCGGGCCCAAGGTACTACGAGCAGTACTTC. This translates into CASRQSGEAGPRYYEQYF.

This clone has more than one count but fewer than ten. The CDR3 DNA reads as TGTGCCAGCAGCCCAGACCCAGGGTCTGGGGCCAACGTCCTGACTTTC. Residues: CASSPDPGSGANVLTF. The chain links TRBV7-9 to TRBJ2-6, with a tentative D call TRBD1 (5 bases). The germline V gene encodes CDR1 SEHNR and CDR2 FQNEAQ (reference sequence). The CDR3 extends over 16 amino acids. Trimming shortened V by 5 bases and J by 1 base, and 12 bases separated the two germline ends.

The rearrangement uses TRBV3-1 (or the pseudogene TRBV3-2) and TRBJ1-4, with D possibly matching TRBD1 (5 bases). The V and J ends lost 8 bases and 8 bases respectively, with 18 bases between them. The CDR3 is 14 residues long. Germline V lookup: CDR1 LGHDT, CDR2 YNNKEL (reference sequence). The CDR3 bases are TGTGCCAGCTATACGGGGAGGGGTAGAGAAAAACTGTTTTTT. Its translation: CASYTGRGREKLFF.

The CDR3 sequence: CASSSGQGITYEQYF. The CDR3 DNA follows: TGTGCCAGCAGCTCAGGGCAGGGTATCACCTACGAGCAGTACTTC. The chain employs TRBV11-2 and TRBJ2-7, with D maybe TRBD1 (5 bases). The CDR3 covers 15 residues. Germline assignment: CDR1 SGHAT and CDR2 FQNNGV. V shed 4 bases and J shed 2 bases, with 15 bases lying between them.

The rearrangement uses TRBV21-1 and TRBJ1-1; TRBD1, as called in the table, went unchecked against the DNA. TRBV21-1 is a pseudogene. The CDR3 contains 16 residues. In DNA form, the CDR3 reads TGTGCCAGCAGCAAAGCTGGACAGGGGGAGGGGACTGAAGCTTTCTTT. Amino acid sequence: CASSKAGQGEGTEAFF.

The V gene is TRBV7-2, the J gene TRBJ2-7; a possible D gene is TRBD1 (6 bases). Germline V CDR1 and CDR2: SGHTA, FQGNSA. Trimming pared 4 bases from V and 3 bases from J, leaving 10 bases between. This CDR3 contains 13 residues. The DNA of the CDR3 is TGTGCCAGCAGCTACCCGGACAGCTACGAGCAGTACTTC. Translated, it gives CASSYPDSYEQYF.

The V and J genes are TRBV25-1 and TRBJ2-7, with 8 bases lining up with TRBD2. The ends lost 5 bases at V and 5 bases at J; junction bases unmatched: 17. Germline-derived CDR1 and CDR2 are MGHDK and SYGVNS. This CDR3 spans 17 amino acids. The CDR3 DNA is TGTGCCAGCAGTACCACCGGCGGGGGGCGCGTTTTCGACGAGCAGTACTTC. Encoded protein: CASSTTGGGRVFDEQYF.

Comment on this clone: The sample contains more than one DNA sequence encoding this CDR3. The chain uses TRBV4-1 and TRBJ2-3; the D gene is possibly TRBD1 (5 bases). Germline CDR1 is MGHRA and CDR2 is YSYEKL. CDR3 length equals 16 residues. V dropped 1 base and J dropped 0 bases, with 11 bases sitting between them. CDR3 DNA: TGCGCCAGCAGCCAAGTAGGGGCGGCTAGCACAGATACGCAGTATTTT. Its translation: CASSQVGAASTDTQYF.

V is TRBV5-1 and J is TRBJ2-1; D remains ambiguous. Trimming stripped 0 bases from V and 5 bases from J, with 6 bases between. CDR3 length: 13 residues. The germline CDR1 and CDR2 sequences are SGHRS and YFSETQ. The CDR3 protein is CASSLGRNNEQFF. CDR3 coding DNA: TGCGCCAGCAGCTTGGGCAGAAACAATGAGCAGTTCTTC. Looking up the rest from reference TRBV5-1 and TRBJ2-1 gives the full variable domain: KAGVTQTPRYLIKTRGQQVTLSCSPISGHRSVSWYQQTPGQGLQFLFEYFSETQRNKGNFPGRFSGRQFSNSRSEMNVSTLELGDSALYLCASSLGRNNEQFFGPGTRLTVL.

This clone was recorded only once. This rearrangement joins TRBV28 to TRBJ2-2; 8 nucleotides match TRBD2. With V trimmed by 7 bases and J by 6 bases, 10 bases remained unmatched. Germline V gene sequence: CDR1 MDHEN, CDR2 SYDVKM. This CDR3 spans 15 amino acids. The CDR3 loop is CASTLSGGKSGELFF. CDR3 coding DNA: TGTGCCAGCACACTAAGCGGGGGTAAATCCGGGGAGCTGTTTTTT.

The CDR3 region is CASSIPPVWLAGFTGELFF. CDR3 coding DNA: TGTGCCAGTAGTATTCCGCCTGTGTGGCTAGCGGGATTCACCGGGGAGCTGTTTTTT. The chain carries TRBV19 and TRBJ2-2; TRBD2 agrees at 9 bases. CDR1 and CDR2 from the germline V gene are LNHDA and SQIVND (reference sequence). This CDR3 region has 19 residues. J lost 4 bases, V lost 3 bases, and 15 bases had no gene match.

This clone appeared once. This chain joins TRBV6-1 and TRBJ2-7, with 9 bases matching TRBD2. V lost 3 bases to trimming and J lost 2 bases; unmatched junction nucleotides: 5. The CDR3 is 15 amino acids. Germline V gene data show CDR1 as MNHNS and CDR2 as SASEGT. CDR3 loop: CASSDLAGAAYEQYF. The CDR3 nucleotides are TGTGCCAGCAGTGATTTAGCGGGAGCAGCCTACGAGCAGTACTTC.

J is TRBJ2-3 and V is TRBV4-1; 8 bases line up with TRBD2. Germline lookup yields CDR1 MGHRA and CDR2 YSYEKL. The CDR3 extends over 16 amino acids. The V gene end was trimmed by 2 bases and the J gene end by 5 bases; junction bases not matched to a gene: 9. DNA of the CDR3: TGCGCCAGCAGCCAATTAGGGGCGGGAGGTGGAGATACGCAGTATTTT. The encoded protein is CASSQLGAGGGDTQYF.

This rearrangement joins TRBV30 to TRBJ2-1, with a weak D call TRBD2 (6 bases). The CDR3 runs to 16 residues. The V end was cut by 2 bases, the J end by 2 bases, with 16 bases between. Germline lookup yields CDR1 GTSNPN and CDR2 SVGIG (reference sequence). Here the CDR3 DNA reads TGTGCCTGGAGTCCTCCCCTAGCGTTGACCTACAATGAGCAGTTCTTC. It is translated as CAWSPPLALTYNEQFF. Full variable domain (rest looked up from reference TRBV30 and TRBJ2-1): SQTIHQWPATLVQPVGSPLSLECTVEGTSNPNLYWYRQAAGRGLQLLFYSVGIGQISSEVPQNLSASRPQDRQFILSSKKLLLSDSGFYLCAWSPPLALTYNEQFFGPGTRLTVL.

In its sample, this clone was seen a few times. This sequence joins TRBV19 and TRBJ2-7, with 9 bases fitting TRBD1. The V gene's germline CDR1 is LNHDA and CDR2 SQIVND (reference sequence). The CDR3 length is 14 residues. V lost 4 bases, J lost 1 base, and 2 bases stayed unmatched. CDR3 loop: CASSTGTGSYEQYF. The CDR3 DNA sequence: TGTGCCAGTAGTACTGGGACAGGGTCCTACGAGCAGTACTTC.